The 9 T cell receptor beta chains in this list originate from one sample, sequenced in a study of PD-1 blockade in classical Hodgkin lymphoma. The method was immunoSEQ multiplex PCR; TCRdb's version includes in-frame clones alone and lacks a portion of them. The top ten hold 13% of the sample, which has 16,000 or so clones, roughly 85% seen once. Indicated time point: cycle 4 day 1 (C4D1), after more than five weeks of nivolumab. All the patients suffered relapse after autologous stem cell transplantation, and brentuximab vedotin exposure differed. The specimen comprised peripheral blood mononuclear cells (PBMCs), sampled before the fourth cycle of nivolumab. These receptor sequences come from a human donor with classical Hodgkin lymphoma.

This clone has more than one count but fewer than ten. The genes are TRBV7-9 and TRBJ1-3, with no clear D. CDR3 length: 15 amino acids. Trimming took off 1 base at V and 7 bases at J, with 14 bases between the two ends. CDR1 is SEHNR, CDR2 FQNEAQ, per germline (reference sequence). This chain's CDR3 is CASSLVYSPRNTIYF. The CDR3 DNA reads as TGTGCCAGCAGCTTAGTGTACAGCCCGCGGAACACCATATATTTT.

Only a few counts were recorded for this clone. The rearrangement links TRBV14 to TRBJ2-2, with D maybe TRBD2 (7 bases). The CDR3 runs to 14 residues. V gave up 4 bases and J gave up 2 bases, with 8 bases separating them. Looked up from germline, CDR1 is SGHDN and CDR2 is FVKESK. The CDR3 coding sequence is TGTGCCAGCAGCCGGGGGGGCAACACCGGGGAGCTGTTTTTT. Translation gives CASSRGGNTGELFF.

The chain is built from TRBV7-9 and TRBJ2-5, with 8 bases matching TRBD2. Germline CDR1 and CDR2: SEHNR and FQNEAQ (reference sequence). V was pared by 8 bases and J by 5 bases, with 19 bases of the junction left unmatched. There are 17 residues in the CDR3. This chain's CDR3 is CASSRAALRGLGETQYF. The CDR3 DNA sequence: TGTGCCAGCTCCAGGGCGGCGTTGAGGGGACTAGGGGAGACCCAGTACTTC. Filled out from reference TRBV7-9 and TRBJ2-5, the complete variable domain reads DTGVSQNPRHKITKRGQNVTFRCDPISEHNRLYWYRQTLGQGPEFLTYFQNEAQLEKSRLLSDRFSAERPKGSFSTLEIQRTEQGDSAMYLCASSRAALRGLGETQYFGPGTRLLVL.

With regard to this clone: Other DNA sequences in this sample translate to the same CDR3. The rearrangement links TRBV5-1 to TRBJ2-5; D call uncertain. With 1 base removed from V and 5 bases from J, the gap between germline ends came to 3 bases. The CDR3 runs to 11 residues. Germline assignment: CDR1 SGHRS and CDR2 YFSETQ. The CDR3 here is CASSLKETQYF. The CDR3 nucleotides are TGCGCCAGCAGCTTGAAGGAGACCCAGTACTTC.

This CDR3 is CASSQTEKTQYF. CDR3 sequence (DNA): TGTGCCAGCAGCCAGACAGAAAAGACCCAGTACTTC. The V gene is TRBV7-9, the J gene TRBJ2-5, with D possibly matching TRBD1 (5 bases). Between the trimmed V and J ends, which lost 5 bases and 6 bases, there was a span of 10 bases. CDR1 and CDR2 (germline): SEHNR, FQNEAQ (reference sequence). CDR3 length equals 12 residues.

The rearrangement uses TRBV7-9 and TRBJ1-6, with a tentative D call TRBD1 (6 bases). The V end lost 4 bases, the J end lost 7 bases, and 20 bases lay between the germline ends. CDR1 SEHNR and CDR2 FQNEAQ come from the germline V gene (reference sequence). The CDR3 has 17 amino acids. The CDR3 reads CASSSLLQVGANSPLHF. CDR3 sequence (DNA): TGTGCCAGCAGCTCCTTACTACAGGTGGGGGCGAATTCACCCCTCCACTTT.

This clone was seen a single time. This sequence joins TRBV19 and TRBJ2-7; maybe TRBD1 (6 bases). CDR1 is LNHDA and CDR2 is SQIVND in the germline V gene (reference sequence). V shed 1 base and J shed 3 bases, with 10 bases lying between them. This CDR3 is 14 amino acids long. DNA for the CDR3: TGTGCCAGTAGTATAGTGGGCAGGGGCTACGAGCAGTACTTC. The encoded protein is CASSIVGRGYEQYF.

Points on this clone: This sample includes further DNA sequences coding for the same CDR3. The genes are TRBV7-9 and TRBJ2-2; D not resolved. Germline CDR1 reads SEHNR; CDR2 reads FQNEAQ (reference sequence). The CDR3 runs 14 residues. Trimming took 5 bases from V and 3 from J, leaving 10 bases between them. CDR3: CASSPSYDTGELFF. The CDR3 DNA reads as TGTGCCAGCAGCCCCTCTTATGACACCGGGGAGCTGTTTTTT.

A single count supports this clone. The DNA of the CDR3 is TGTGCCAGCAGCTTGGCCTTTAGTGTGGGCTACACCTTC. It is translated as CASSLAFSVGYTF. The chain employs TRBV5-5 and TRBJ1-2; D remains unclear. The germline CDR1 and CDR2 sequences are SGHKS and YYEKEE (reference sequence). Between the trimmed V and J ends, which lost 0 bases and 8 bases, there was a span of 11 bases. CDR3 size: 13 residues.